This TCR beta chain was captured by sequencing in a study of blood T cell repertoires in COVID-19. Study-level information: In each case, the material was cDNA or gDNA derived from T cells, B-cell-depleted T cells, or PBMCs.

How the authors handled the data: Reference gene primer amplification gave nucleated cell count estimates. The protocol was immunoSEQ multiplex PCR, while the TCRdb copy is restricted to in-frame clones and leaves out a portion. The V and J calls and clone size were taken over from that table, and D and trimming were inferred from the DNA. The table includes about 230,000 clones, approximately 86% detected once. The CDR3 contains 15 residues. Trimming removed 3 bases at V and 4 bases at J, with 13 bases between. Germline assignment: CDR1 LGHDT and CDR2 YNNKEL (reference sequence). Sequencing was carried out using peripheral blood. The sequence was obtained from a woman aged 25 to 39 with COVID-19, enrolled during active disease. This chain uses TRBV3-1 (or the pseudogene TRBV3-2) with TRBJ2-1, with a weak D call TRBD1 (6 bases). The CDR3 spells CASSQLQGTYNEQFF. As DNA, the CDR3 is TGTGCCAGCAGCCAGTTGCAGGGGACGTACAATGAGCAGTTCTTC.